This T cell receptor beta chain was sequenced for a study of CD8 T cells in Susac syndrome. CDR3 length: 11 residues. The germline V gene encodes CDR1 ENHRY and CDR2 SYGVKD. Trimming took 4 bases from V and 1 from J, leaving 0 bases between them. Random-hexamer reverse transcription was applied to roughly 0.5 to 1 ug RNA. TCRdb passed the immunoSEQ multiplex PCR reads through MiXCR, listing each CDR3 protein once. The sample has 120,000 to 150,000 distinct CDR3 sequences; around 94% are singletons. The sequence was obtained from a human donor in good health. Sequenced: CD4+ T cells from PBMCs. The rearrangement links TRBV10-3 to TRBJ2-3; D unclear. The CDR3 here is CAISGTDTQYF. CDR3 coding DNA: TGTGCCATCAGTGGCACAGATACGCAGTATTTT.